This TCR beta chain was identified in a study of T cells in Graves' hyperthyroidism and ophthalmopathy. Germline values: CDR1 MNHNS, CDR2 SASEGT. V trimming: 6 bases; J trimming: 7 bases; junction bases outside the gene matches: 7. CDR3 length: 15 residues. Used for diagnoses were clinical symptoms, serum thyroxine and TRAb, thyroid ultrasound and orbital computed tomography. This clonotype has a count of ten or more. RNA transcripts gave rise to amplified TCR beta CDR3 regions. The HTBI primer set was used in a first-round RT-PCR of the TCR CDR3. TCRdb independently ran MiXCR on the multiplex PCR reads; one entry per CDR3 protein. Altogether about 640,000 distinct CDR3 sequences are present, roughly 20% being singletons, with the ten largest covering more than 30%.

V and J are TRBV6-1 and TRBJ1-6; 9 bases fit TRBD1. The sequence was collected from a man in his thirties or forties with Graves' ophthalmopathy. Sequencing was performed on blood. The CDR3 DNA follows: TGTGCCAGCAGCATCCGGGGACAGGGCAATTCACCCCTCCACTTT. Protein sequence: CASSIRGQGNSPLHF.